This T cell receptor beta chain was sequenced in a study of blood T cell repertoires in COVID-19. The overall study: Italy, Spain and the United States were the sources of the convalescent and acute COVID-19 samples. T cells, B-cell-depleted T cells, or PBMCs supplied cDNA or gDNA.

V was pared by 4 bases and J by 6 bases, with 4 bases of the junction left unmatched. Germline CDR1 reads MNHEY; CDR2 reads SVGAGI. The CDR3 sequence is 13 residues long. As processed by the authors: Quantification of nucleated cells was approximated via reference gene primer amplification. Using immunoSEQ multiplex PCR, the repertoire was profiled, and TCRdb retains in-frame clones only, with some absent. V and J calls and clone size are those listed in that table; D and trimming were worked out from the DNA. The profile shows 200,000 to 250,000 clones, less than 90% of them singletons. The chain recombines TRBV6-5 with TRBJ1-2; 8 bases line up with TRBD1. The TCR comes from a woman aged 55-69 years who had recovered from COVID-19. The sequenced sample was peripheral blood. CDR3 residues: CASSSGQVHGYTF. CDR3 bases: TGTGCCAGCAGTTCGGGACAGGTTCATGGCTACACCTTC.